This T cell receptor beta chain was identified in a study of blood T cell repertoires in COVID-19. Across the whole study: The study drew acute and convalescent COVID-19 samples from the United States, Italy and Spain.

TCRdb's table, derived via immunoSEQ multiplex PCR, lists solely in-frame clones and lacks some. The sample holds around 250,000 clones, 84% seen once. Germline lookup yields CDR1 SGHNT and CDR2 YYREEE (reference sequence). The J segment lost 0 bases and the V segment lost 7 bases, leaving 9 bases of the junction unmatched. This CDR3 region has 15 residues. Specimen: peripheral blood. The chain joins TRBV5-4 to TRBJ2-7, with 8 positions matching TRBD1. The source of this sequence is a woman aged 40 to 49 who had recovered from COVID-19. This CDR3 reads CASSSKTGDSYEQYF. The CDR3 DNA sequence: TGTGCCAGCTCCTCGAAGACAGGGGACTCCTACGAGCAGTACTTC. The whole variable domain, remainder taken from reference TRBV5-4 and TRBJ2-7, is ETGVTQSPTHLIKTRGQQVTLRCSSQSGHNTVSWYQQALGQGPQFIFQYYREEENGRGNFPPRFSGLQFPNYSSELNVNALELDDSALYLCASSSKTGDSYEQYFGPGTRLTVT.